The 19 T cell receptor beta chains below were found in one sample sequenced in a study of Tregs in tolerant kidney transplant recipients. Clones were read by immunoSEQ multiplex PCR, and TCRdb kept only the in-frame ones, dropping some. The sample consists of 30,000 to 35,000 clones, 82% of them appearing once. For these receptors, no antigen is known. The sample was Tregs from blood cultured with allogeneic cells. Receptors were obtained from a human donor in good health.

The genes are TRBV19 and TRBJ2-7; TRBD2 agrees at 8 bases. V lost 10 bases to trimming and J lost 4 bases; unmatched junction nucleotides: 12. Germline loops: CDR1 LNHDA, CDR2 SQIVND (reference sequence). This CDR3 has 14 amino acids. Here the CDR3 reads CATSSRRGGYEQYF. For the CDR3, the DNA is TGTGCCACCTCGTCGCGCCGGGGGGGGTACGAGCAGTACTTC.

The chain joins TRBV6-1 to TRBJ1-1, with a tentative D call TRBD1 (5 bases). Germline CDR1 and CDR2: MNHNS and SASEGT. The CDR3 consists of 15 residues. The V gene lost 3 bases and the J gene lost 1 base, with 12 bases spanning the gap. CDR3 nucleotide sequence: TGTGCCAGCAGTGAGAGGGGCGGAGGGAACACTGAAGCTTTCTTT. The encoded protein is CASSERGGGNTEAFF.

This clone was seen a few times. This chain connects TRBV5-4 to TRBJ2-6; TRBD1 or TRBD2 may be the D gene (5 bases each). The V end was cut by 1 base, the J end by 4 bases, with 18 bases between. CDR3 size: 18 residues. Germline CDR1 reads SGHNT; CDR2 reads YYREEE (reference sequence). The CDR3 is CASSLPGPLGAGANVLTF. The CDR3 DNA is TGTGCCAGCAGCTTGCCGGGACCCCTGGGAGCGGGGGCCAACGTCCTGACTTTC.

CDR3 region: CASSDKGGTDTQYF. The CDR3 nucleotides are TGTGCCAGTAGTGACAAGGGGGGCACAGATACGCAGTATTTT. The chain links TRBV19 to TRBJ2-3; TRBD1 might be the D (6 bases). Deletions cut 5 bases from V and 1 base from J, with 10 bases between. The CDR3 spans 14 residues. Germline CDR1 and CDR2: LNHDA and SQIVND (reference sequence).

The V call is TRBV14, the J call TRBJ1-2; 8 nucleotides match TRBD1. Germline-derived CDR1 and CDR2 are SGHDN and FVKESK. The CDR3 runs 17 residues. The V gene end was trimmed by 2 bases and the J gene end by 0 bases; junction bases not matched to a gene: 8. The CDR3 region has the DNA TGTGCCAGCAGCCAATCGACAGGGGTGTCATCTAACTATGGCTACACCTTC. Its protein product is CASSQSTGVSSNYGYTF.

The chain joins TRBV5-1 to TRBJ1-2; D is undetermined. The germline V and J ends were trimmed by 3 bases and 3 bases, with 9 bases remaining between them. CDR3 length: 13 amino acids. Germline V lookup: CDR1 SGHRS, CDR2 YFSETQ. CDR3 in DNA: TGCGCCAGCAGCTGGGGAAACTACTATGGCTACACCTTC. This sequence encodes CASSWGNYYGYTF.

The chain has TRBV6-1 and TRBJ1-5; D is possibly TRBD1 (6 bases). The CDR3 totals 14 residues. Trimming took 3 bases from V and 7 from J, leaving 13 bases between them. Germline V gives CDR1 MNHNS, CDR2 SASEGT. CDR3 loop: CASSEAQGGQPQHF. CDR3 nucleotides: TGTGCCAGCAGTGAGGCCCAAGGGGGACAGCCCCAGCATTTT.

The chain is built from TRBV7-6 and TRBJ2-1; possible D gene TRBD2, 6 bases. In germline, CDR1 is SGHVS, CDR2 FNYEAQ. Deletions cut 5 bases from V and 4 bases from J, with 15 bases between. The CDR3 has 15 amino acids. CDR3 region: CASSPGTGRYNEQFF. The CDR3 coding sequence is TGTGCCAGCAGCCCCGGGACTGGGAGGTACAATGAGCAGTTCTTC.

This clone was found once. This chain links TRBV23-1 with TRBJ1-1; 7 bases align to TRBD1. TRBV23-1 is known as an ORF, though its function is uncertain. CDR3 size: 20 residues. Germline trimming cut 3 bases from V and 0 bases from J; bases unmatched to any gene: 19. This CDR3 reads CASSHPGVEERQGMNTEAFF. The CDR3 DNA reads as TGCGCCAGCAGTCATCCAGGGGTCGAAGAGAGACAGGGAATGAACACTGAAGCTTTCTTT.

This clone was seen only a few times. The rearrangement joins TRBV5-1 to TRBJ2-5; D call uncertain. Trimming left V 2 bases short and J 5 bases short, with 10 bases between. CDR1 and CDR2 from the germline V gene are SGHRS and YFSETQ. The length of the CDR3 is 13 residues. The CDR3 DNA reads as TGCGCCAGCAGCTTTTCGGGTGGGGAGACCCAGTACTTC. Encoded protein: CASSFSGGETQYF. Full variable domain (missing parts from reference TRBV5-1 and TRBJ2-5): KAGVTQTPRYLIKTRGQQVTLSCSPISGHRSVSWYQQTPGQGLQFLFEYFSETQRNKGNFPGRFSGRQFSNSRSEMNVSTLELGDSALYLCASSFSGGETQYFGPGTRLLVL.

This sequence joins TRBV11-3 and TRBJ1-1; D unresolved. Germline V gene sequence: CDR1 SGHNT, CDR2 YENEEA. The CDR3 has 15 residues. V was shortened by 5 bases and J by 1 base, with 14 bases between the two germline ends. The CDR3, as DNA: TGTGCCAGCAGCCCACGGGAGGGATGGAACACTGAAGCTTTCTTT. Translating gives CASSPREGWNTEAFF.

V and J are TRBV6-6 and TRBJ1-3, with D possibly being TRBD1 (5 bases). V lost 0 bases and J 0 bases, leaving 9 bases between the germline ends. The CDR3 is 16 residues long. Germline V gene sequence: CDR1 MNHNY, CDR2 SVGAGI (reference sequence). Here the CDR3 reads CASSYSGVLSGNTIYF. CDR3 DNA: TGTGCCAGCAGTTACTCAGGGGTCCTCTCTGGAAACACCATATATTTT.

This clone was detected only a few times. Its ends do not fully match the called genes, so a read error is possible. V is TRBV7-2 and J is TRBJ2-3; D is ambiguous. Germline CDR1 is SGHTA and CDR2 is FQGNSA. This CDR3 comprises 13 residues. The CDR3 sequence: CASSPTPEGAPLF. The CDR3 nucleotides are TGTGCCAGCAGCCCGACCCCTGAAGGCGCGCCTCTTTTT.

The chain is built from TRBV30 and TRBJ2-3; no clear D gene. Germline V gene sequence: CDR1 GTSNPN, CDR2 SVGIG (reference sequence). The CDR3 has 11 residues. Trimming took 3 bases from V and 3 from J, leaving 4 bases between them. The CDR3 spells CAWRGTDTQYF. CDR3 bases: TGTGCCTGGAGGGGTACAGATACGCAGTATTTT.

The gene calls are TRBV9 and TRBJ2-3; 7 bases are shared with TRBD2. Unmatched junction bases numbered 2, after V lost 0 bases and J lost 1 base. Germline V gene lookup returns CDR1 SGDLS and CDR2 YYNGEE. This CDR3 has 15 amino acids. The CDR3 nucleotides read TGTGCCAGCAGCGTAGCGAGCGGGGGCACAGATACGCAGTATTTT. Amino acid sequence: CASSVASGGTDTQYF.

The V and J genes are TRBV11-3 and TRBJ2-7; D is ambiguous. Trimming took 3 bases from V and 5 from J, leaving 17 bases between them. Germline V gene lookup returns CDR1 SGHNT and CDR2 YENEEA. This CDR3 has 15 residues. The CDR3 DNA follows: TGTGCCAGCAGCTTGACCGCTAGTTACGCCCACGAGCAGTACTTC. This encodes CASSLTASYAHEQYF.

The chain is built from TRBV10-2 and TRBJ2-7, with 7 bases aligning to TRBD2. Germline values: CDR1 WSHSY, CDR2 SAAADI. This CDR3 has 14 amino acids. V trimming: 8 bases; J trimming: 2 bases; junction bases outside the gene matches: 9. In DNA, the CDR3 is TGCGCCAGCCAGGTTACTAGCGTGGCCTACGAGCAGTACTTC. Translated, it gives CASQVTSVAYEQYF.

This clone occurred once. The CDR3 spells CASSLGLWEQETQYF. For the CDR3, the DNA is TGTGCCAGCAGCTTAGGGTTATGGGAGCAAGAGACCCAGTACTTC. This chain links TRBV7-9 with TRBJ2-5, with D possibly matching TRBD2 (5 bases). The CDR3 contains 15 residues. Germline V gene data show CDR1 as SEHNR and CDR2 as FQNEAQ (reference sequence). The ends were cut back, 1 base at V and 2 bases at J, with 11 bases in the middle.

This rearrangement joins TRBV7-9 to TRBJ2-1, with 8 positions matching TRBD2. J gave up 6 bases and V 2 bases, and 12 bases lay outside the gene matches. The germline CDR1 and CDR2 sequences are SEHNR and FQNEAQ (reference sequence). The CDR3 runs 17 residues. The CDR3 reads CASSLLGGGGLSNEQFF. DNA of the CDR3: TGTGCCAGCAGCTTACTCGGAGGCGGGGGGCTATCCAATGAGCAGTTCTTC.